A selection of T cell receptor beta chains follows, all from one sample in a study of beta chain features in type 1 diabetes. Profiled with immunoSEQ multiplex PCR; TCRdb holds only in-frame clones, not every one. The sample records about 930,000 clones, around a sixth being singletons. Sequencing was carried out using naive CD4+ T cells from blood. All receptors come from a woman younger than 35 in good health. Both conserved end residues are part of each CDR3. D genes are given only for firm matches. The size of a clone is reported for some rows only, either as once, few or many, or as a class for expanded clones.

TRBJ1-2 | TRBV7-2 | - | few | TGTGCCAGCGGGGGAACCTTTGGCTACACCTTC | CASGGTFGYTF
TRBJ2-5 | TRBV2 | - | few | TGTGCCAGCAACGGCAACTTTCAAGAGACCCAGTACTTC | CASNGNFQETQYF
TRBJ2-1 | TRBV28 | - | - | TGTGCCAGCAGTTTACCGGACAGAAAGCAGTTCTTC | CASSLPDRKQFF
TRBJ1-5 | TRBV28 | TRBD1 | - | TGTGCCAGTACGGGGGACAGGGGCAATCAGCCCCAGCATTTT | CASTGDRGNQPQHF
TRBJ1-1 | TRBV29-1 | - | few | TGCAGCGCCGATGGTTTGAACACTGAAGCTTTCTTT | CSADGLNTEAFF
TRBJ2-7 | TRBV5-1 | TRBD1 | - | TGCGCCAGCAGCTTCAACAGGGGAATTGACGAGCAGTACTTC | CASSFNRGIDEQYF
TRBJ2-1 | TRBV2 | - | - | TGTGCCAGCACCAAAGGGGAAACAGCGAGGGGGTTCTTC | CASTKGETARGFF
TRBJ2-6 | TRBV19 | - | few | TGTGCCAGTAGTATGACTACTTCGACAGTTTCTGGGGCCAACGTCCTGACTTTC | CASSMTTSTVSGANVLTF
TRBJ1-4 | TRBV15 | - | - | TGTGCCACCAGCAGAGACGGGGGCGAAAAACTGTTTTTT | CATSRDGGEKLFF
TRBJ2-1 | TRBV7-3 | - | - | TGTGCCAGCAGCAACGGGACGATAAATGAGCAGTTCTTC | CASSNGTINEQFF